Below, 22 T cell receptor beta chains from the same sample are listed, as sequenced in a study of T cells in Graves' hyperthyroidism and ophthalmopathy. Amplification of TCR beta CDR3 regions used RNA as the template. An initial round of RT-PCR targeting the TCR CDR3 relied on the HTBI primer set. Using its own MiXCR run on the multiplex PCR reads, TCRdb lists one record per CDR3 protein. The sample has hundreds of thousands of distinct CDR3 sequences, 14% to 15% seen once; the top ten hold approximately 30%. The sample comprised blood. The receptors stem from a woman aged 25-40 years with Graves' hyperthyroidism.

This clonotype was counted many times. The chain employs TRBV20-1 and TRBJ2-2; D may be TRBD1 (6 bases). V gave up 6 bases and J gave up 8 bases, with 22 bases separating them. This CDR3 has 15 amino acids. Per germline, CDR1 DFQATT and CDR2 SNEGSKA (reference sequence). CDR3 coding DNA: TGCAGTGCCCCAGACACCCCAACAGGGAAGGGGGAGCTGTTTTTT. Its protein product is CSAPDTPTGKGELFF.

The sample holds many counts of this clonotype. The chain carries TRBV12-3 or TRBV12-4 and TRBJ2-4; tentatively, D is TRBD1 (5 bases). The CDR3 consists of 14 residues. The V gene lost 5 bases and the J gene lost 6 bases, with 14 bases spanning the gap. CDR3 residues: CASSPRQTGNIQYF. CDR3 DNA: TGTGCCAGCAGTCCCCGACAGACGGGAAACATTCAGTACTTC.

The chain has TRBV27 and TRBJ2-7, with 12 bases matching TRBD2. In germline, CDR1 is MNHEY, CDR2 SMNVEV (reference sequence). This CDR3 is 15 amino acids long. V trimming: 6 bases; J trimming: 3 bases; junction bases outside the gene matches: 6. CDR3 bases: TGTGCCAGCAGCATACTAGCGGGAGGCGGCTACGAGCAGTACTTC. It encodes CASSILAGGGYEQYF.

There are many counts of this clonotype. This CDR3 is CASSVRGGSEQYF. CDR3 bases: TGTGCCAGCAGCGTGAGAGGAGGGTCTGAGCAGTACTTC. This rearrangement joins TRBV3-1 to TRBJ2-7; a possible D gene is TRBD2 (6 bases). The CDR3 has 13 amino acids. V was pared by 5 bases and J by 7 bases, with 15 bases between. CDR1 LGHDT and CDR2 YNNKEL come from the germline V gene (reference sequence).

This clonotype has ten or more counts. The chain couples TRBV2 to TRBJ1-2; D remains unclear. The V gene's germline CDR1 is SNHLY and CDR2 FYNNEI. CDR3 length: 11 amino acids. V was trimmed by 3 bases and J by 4 bases, leaving 3 bases between them. Here the CDR3 reads CASSEGYGYTF. The CDR3 nucleotides read TGTGCCAGCAGTGAGGGCTATGGCTACACCTTC.

With regard to this clonotype: A read error is possible here, since a much larger clone lies one base away. Because the CDR3 is missing its conserved closing phenylalanine or tryptophan, this is likely a read error. V usage is TRBV24-1 and J usage is TRBJ2-3; D unresolved. V shed 7 bases and J shed 0 bases, with 10 bases lying between them. This CDR3 has 14 residues. The germline V gene has CDR1 KGHDR and CDR2 SFDVKD. CDR3 loop: CATRSTSSTDTQYS. The CDR3 DNA reads TGTGCCACCAGAAGCACAAGCAGCACAGATACGCAGTATTCT.

This clonotype was counted many times. This chain uses TRBV19 with TRBJ2-1; TRBD2 matches at 8 bases. Germline assignment: CDR1 LNHDA and CDR2 SQIVND (reference sequence). There are 18 residues in the CDR3. V shed 1 base, J shed 7 bases, and the junction held 15 bases outside the gene matches. The CDR3 loop reads CASSIAAGGPPPQNEQFF. The DNA of the CDR3 is TGTGCCAGTAGTATAGCGGCGGGAGGACCACCCCCTCAAAATGAGCAGTTCTTC.

This clonotype has a single count. Since a much larger clone is just one base distant, this may be a read error. The V call is TRBV2, the J call TRBJ1-2; D not certain. The CDR3 length is 13 residues. Looked up from germline, CDR1 is SNHLY and CDR2 is FYNNEI. In DNA, the CDR3 is TGTGCCAGCAGTGAAGTCGTCTCCTATGGCAACACCTTC. Residues: CASSEVVSYGNTF.

There are a few counts of this clonotype. V and J are TRBV7-9 and TRBJ1-1; D call uncertain. Trimming cost V 1 base and J 0 bases, with 9 bases left between them. The CDR3 spans 15 residues. Germline assignment: CDR1 SEHNR and CDR2 FQNEAQ (reference sequence). The CDR3 nucleotides are TGTGCCAGCAGCTTAGGGCAGCAAATGAACACTGAAGCTTTCTTT. This codes for CASSLGQQMNTEAFF.

This rearrangement joins TRBV7-9 to TRBJ2-3, with D perhaps matching TRBD1 or TRBD2 (5 bases each). Germline V gene sequence: CDR1 SEHNR, CDR2 FQNEAQ (reference sequence). The CDR3 is made up of 15 amino acids. The V end was cut by 5 bases, the J end by 1 base, with 13 bases between. CDR3 in DNA: TGTGCCAGCAGCCCCGGGACGGTGGGCACAGATACGCAGTATTTT. Its translation: CASSPGTVGTDTQYF.

At least ten counts were recorded for this clonotype. The V and J genes are TRBV13 and TRBJ2-7; D is possibly TRBD2 (5 bases). From germline, CDR1 is PRHDT and CDR2 FYEKMQ (reference sequence). There are 14 residues in the CDR3. Trimming cost V 1 base and J 8 bases, with 15 bases left between them. The DNA for the CDR3 is TGTGCCAGCAGCTTAGTACCGGAGGTCAGCCAGCAGTACTTC. This encodes CASSLVPEVSQQYF.

This chain connects TRBV5-8 to TRBJ2-3; TRBD1 might be the D (5 bases). This CDR3 is built from 16 residues. The germline V and J ends were trimmed by 0 bases and 1 base, with 12 bases remaining between them. Germline CDR1 is SGHTS and CDR2 is YDEGEE. CDR3 region: CASSLGAQGGTDTQYF. CDR3 sequence (DNA): TGTGCCAGCAGCTTGGGGGCCCAAGGGGGCACAGATACGCAGTATTTT. Looking up the rest from reference TRBV5-8 and TRBJ2-3 gives the full variable domain: EAGVTQSPTHLIKTRGQQATLRCSPISGHTSVYWYQQALGLGLQFLLWYDEGEERNRGNFPPRFSGRQFPNYSSELNVNALELEDSALYLCASSLGAQGGTDTQYFGPGTRLTVL.

The chain recombines TRBV30 with TRBJ2-7; weak D call: TRBD1 (6 bases). This CDR3 has 13 residues. Trimming shortened V by 7 bases and J by 3 bases, and 16 bases separated the two germline ends. The V gene's germline CDR1 is GTSNPN and CDR2 SVGIG (reference sequence). The CDR3 coding sequence is TGTGCCTCCCACCGGGACACAAGCTACGAGCAGTACTTC. Translated: CASHRDTSYEQYF.

This clonotype was recorded many times. The rearrangement joins TRBV2 to TRBJ1-5; D possibly corresponds to TRBD1 (5 bases). The CDR3 is made up of 14 amino acids. Trimming took off 2 bases at V and 6 bases at J, with 11 bases between the two ends. Per germline, CDR1 SNHLY and CDR2 FYNNEI. The chain's CDR3 is CASSERQGSQPQHF. CDR3 nucleotides: TGTGCCAGCAGTGAACGGCAGGGCTCTCAGCCCCAGCATTTT. The full variable domain, completed using reference TRBV2 and TRBJ1-5, is EPEVTQTPSHQVTQMGQEVILRCVPISNHLYFYWYRQILGQKVEFLVSFYNNEISEKSEIFDDQFSVERPDGSNFTLKIRSTKLEDSAMYFCASSERQGSQPQHFGDGTRLSIL.

This clonotype has a count of ten or more. The chain carries TRBV6-1 and TRBJ1-2; 7 positions match TRBD1. V was pared by 6 bases and J by 4 bases, with 5 bases of the junction left unmatched. Germline loops: CDR1 MNHNS, CDR2 SASEGT. CDR3 length equals 13 residues. CDR3 protein: CASRAGGRYGYTF. Here the CDR3 DNA reads TGTGCCAGCAGGGCAGGGGGACGCTATGGCTACACCTTC.

At least ten counts were recorded for this clonotype. The J gene is TRBJ2-2, the V gene TRBV9; D assignment may be TRBD1 or TRBD2 (5 bases each). The CDR3 sequence is 14 residues long. Per germline, CDR1 SGDLS and CDR2 YYNGEE. The V gene lost 0 bases and the J gene lost 4 bases, with 7 bases spanning the gap. The CDR3 loop is CASSVGGATGELFF. CDR3 sequence (DNA): TGTGCCAGCAGCGTAGGAGGGGCCACCGGGGAGCTGTTTTTT.

This clonotype turned up a few times. The chain links TRBV11-2 to TRBJ2-7, with 8 bases matching TRBD1. This CDR3 region has 14 residues. CDR1 is SGHAT and CDR2 is FQNNGV in the germline V gene. V lost 4 bases to trimming and J lost 7 bases; unmatched junction nucleotides: 9. The CDR3 nucleotides are TGTGCCAGCAGCTCAAGCAGGGGGCGCTTAGAGCAGTACTTC. Amino acids: CASSSSRGRLEQYF.

The table lists this clonotype with many counts. The chain combines TRBV28 with TRBJ2-3; D is possibly TRBD1 or TRBD2 (5 bases each). The germline CDR1 and CDR2 sequences are MDHEN and SYDVKM. The CDR3 is 15 residues long. V was trimmed by 4 bases and J by 0 bases, leaving 11 bases between them. CDR3 sequence (DNA): TGTGCCAGCAGTTCCCTGGGGGACAGCACAGATACGCAGTATTTT. This encodes CASSSLGDSTDTQYF.

The chain is built from TRBV28 and TRBJ2-3; D perhaps matches TRBD2 (5 bases). Trimming stripped 4 bases from V and 2 bases from J, with 10 bases between. In germline, CDR1 is MDHEN, CDR2 SYDVKM. This CDR3 contains 14 residues. The CDR3 spells CASSSTGNTDTQYF. The CDR3 coding sequence is TGTGCCAGCAGTTCGACCGGGAACACAGATACGCAGTATTTT.

This clonotype showed up many times. The chain has TRBV29-1 and TRBJ2-2; D possibly corresponds to TRBD2 (6 bases). CDR1 is SQVTM and CDR2 is ANQGSEA in the germline V gene. V lost 7 bases, J lost 1 base, and 16 bases lay in between. This CDR3 region has 15 residues. The CDR3 region has the DNA TGCAGCGCCAAGACCATGGGACTGAACACCGGGGAGCTGTTTTTT. Its protein is CSAKTMGLNTGELFF.

This clonotype appeared a few times. The gene calls are TRBV13 and TRBJ2-1; D possibly corresponds to TRBD2 (6 bases). Judging by the DNA end, TRBJ2-7 fits better; the J call may be wrong. The CDR3 has 13 residues. Germline CDR1 PRHDT, CDR2 FYEKMQ (reference sequence). CDR3 sequence: CASGGRGNNEQYF. The DNA of the CDR3 is TGTGCCAGCGGGGGTCGGGGGAACAATGAGCAGTACTTC.

This clonotype has ten or more counts. V usage is TRBV7-2 and J usage is TRBJ2-7, with 10 positions matching TRBD2. The junction had 6 bases not matched to a gene; V was cut back by 3 bases and J by 4 bases. Germline V CDR1 and CDR2: SGHTA, FQGNSA. This CDR3 has 15 amino acids. The CDR3 sequence: CASSFSGTSAYEQYF. The CDR3 bases are TGTGCCAGCAGCTTTTCCGGGACTAGCGCTTACGAGCAGTACTTC.